The 31 T cell receptor beta chains listed next were all sequenced from one sample in a study of blood T cell repertoires in COVID-19. Assay used: immunoSEQ multiplex PCR; TCRdb lists only in-frame clones, some missing. Among about 250,000 clones listed, around 89% were seen once. The material sequenced was PBMCs or T cells enriched from blood (not recorded which). These receptors were taken from a man aged 40-55 years who had recovered from COVID-19.

V and J are TRBV9 and TRBJ1-3; a weak D match, TRBD1 (5 bases). The CDR3 is 17 residues long. V lost 0 bases, J lost 0 bases, and 13 bases lay in between. The germline gives CDR1 SGDLS, CDR2 YYNGEE. The CDR3 protein is CASSVAMGGSSGNTIYF. Here the CDR3 DNA reads TGTGCCAGCAGCGTAGCGATGGGGGGGAGCTCTGGAAACACCATATATTTT.

This chain connects TRBV27 to TRBJ1-2; weak D call: TRBD1 (6 bases). V was cut by 5 bases and J by 2 bases, with 12 bases left in between. The CDR3 spans 14 residues. CDR1 and CDR2 from the germline V gene are MNHEY and SMNVEV (reference sequence). The CDR3 sequence is CASSPDDRNYGYTF. The CDR3 nucleotides are TGTGCCAGCAGTCCTGACGACAGGAACTATGGCTACACCTTC.

The chain carries TRBV7-6 and TRBJ2-3; D is undetermined. The CDR3 has 13 amino acids. Between the trimmed V and J ends, which lost 4 bases and 0 bases, there was a span of 5 bases. The germline V gene encodes CDR1 SGHVS and CDR2 FNYEAQ. The CDR3 reads CASSSPSTDTQYF. In DNA, the CDR3 is TGTGCCAGCAGCTCCCCTAGCACAGATACGCAGTATTTT.

The chain recombines TRBV5-4 with TRBJ2-2; D remains ambiguous. V was pared by 2 bases and J by 6 bases, with 8 bases between. Germline V gives CDR1 SGHNT, CDR2 YYREEE (reference sequence). This CDR3 is built from 13 residues. This CDR3 is CASSLQSPGELFF. DNA of the CDR3: TGTGCCAGCAGCTTACAGAGCCCCGGGGAGCTGTTTTTT.

The chain is built from TRBV19 and TRBJ2-2, with D maybe TRBD1 (5 bases). V gave up 4 bases and J gave up 4 bases, with 10 bases separating them. Germline lookup yields CDR1 LNHDA and CDR2 SQIVND (reference sequence). The CDR3 contains 14 residues. CDR3 region: CASSRPGSTGELFF. In DNA, the CDR3 is TGTGCCAGTAGTAGGCCAGGGTCCACCGGGGAGCTGTTTTTT.

This chain joins TRBV28 and TRBJ2-3, with unresolved D. Deletions cut 7 bases from V and 0 bases from J, with 11 bases between. The CDR3 has 14 amino acids. Germline-derived CDR1 and CDR2 are MDHEN and SYDVKM. The CDR3 here is CASIRHGSTDTQYF. The CDR3 DNA is TGTGCCAGCATTAGGCACGGGAGCACAGATACGCAGTATTTT.

This chain links TRBV6-2 or TRBV6-3 with TRBJ2-7; TRBD1 might be the D (7 bases). Trimming left V 4 bases short and J 9 bases short, with 22 bases between. Germline V gene sequence: CDR1 MNHEY, CDR2 SVGEGT. The CDR3 extends over 15 amino acids. This chain's CDR3 is CASSFLAEQGLGQYF. The CDR3, as DNA: TGTGCCAGCAGTTTCTTAGCGGAACAGGGGCTGGGGCAGTACTTC.

The chain joins TRBV28 to TRBJ2-7; the match to TRBD2 covers 10 bases. The CDR3 has 20 amino acids. The V and J ends lost 1 base and 2 bases, in that order; junction bases with no gene match: 17. CDR1 is MDHEN and CDR2 is SYDVKM in the germline V gene. CDR3 sequence reads: CASSLSTIWTSGSEAYEQYF. CDR3 nucleotide sequence: TGTGCCAGCAGTTTATCCACCATCTGGACTAGCGGCTCCGAGGCCTACGAGCAGTACTTC.

V is TRBV2 and J is TRBJ1-2, with D perhaps TRBD1 (5 bases). The CDR3 is made up of 13 amino acids. Germline V lookup: CDR1 SNHLY, CDR2 FYNNEI. V was pared by 8 bases and J by 4 bases, with 14 bases between. CDR3 residues: CASEEGTLYGYTF. CDR3 DNA: TGTGCCAGCGAGGAGGGGACTCTCTATGGCTACACCTTC.

This clone was counted a few times. The chain uses TRBV19 and TRBJ2-7, with D possibly being TRBD2 (5 bases). Germline V gene sequence: CDR1 LNHDA, CDR2 SQIVND (reference sequence). The CDR3 totals 15 residues. V was cut by 2 bases and J by 5 bases, with 16 bases left in between. The CDR3 here is CASSIIGPGINEQYF. DNA of the CDR3: TGTGCCAGTAGTATAATCGGTCCGGGGATCAACGAGCAGTACTTC.

This clone was detected a few times. This chain links TRBV7-8 with TRBJ1-2; TRBD1 is a possible D gene (5 bases). V gave up 5 bases and J gave up 0 bases, with 16 bases separating them. The germline CDR1 and CDR2 sequences are SGHVS and FQNEAQ. CDR3 length equals 16 residues. The CDR3 DNA reads as TGTGCCAGCAGCCGCCTAGAAGGGGCGTCTAACTATGGCTACACCTTC. It translates to CASSRLEGASNYGYTF.

This clone qualifies as medium-sized. V is TRBV11-3 and J is TRBJ1-6, with 10 nucleotides matching TRBD1. The V gene end was trimmed by 8 bases and the J gene end by 10 bases; junction bases not matched to a gene: 2. In germline, CDR1 is SGHNT, CDR2 YENEEA. The CDR3 totals 12 residues. The CDR3 region is CASEGQGSPLHF. The CDR3 DNA is TGTGCCAGCGAGGGACAGGGGTCACCCCTCCACTTT.

The genes are TRBV6-5 and TRBJ1-2; D might be TRBD1 (5 bases). V lost 0 bases and J lost 4, with 15 bases in between. This CDR3 has 16 amino acids. The germline gives CDR1 MNHEY, CDR2 SVGAGI. CDR3 DNA sequence: TGTGCCAGCAGTTACTCAGGGGCAGCTCTTACCTATGGCTACACCTTC. Translation gives CASSYSGAALTYGYTF.

This chain uses TRBV7-2 with TRBJ2-7, with a tentative D call TRBD2 (5 bases). Trimming left V 3 bases short and J 2 bases short, with 14 bases between. Germline loops: CDR1 SGHTA, CDR2 FQGNSA. CDR3 length equals 15 residues. CDR3 amino acids: CASSFSFGLAYEQYF. The CDR3 DNA reads as TGTGCCAGCAGCTTTAGTTTTGGACTCGCCTACGAGCAGTACTTC.

This rearrangement joins TRBV19 to TRBJ2-3; 9 bases are a match to TRBD2. Unmatched junction bases numbered 3, after V lost 2 bases and J lost 3 bases. Per the germline V gene, CDR1 is LNHDA and CDR2 is SQIVND (reference sequence). This CDR3 has 15 amino acids. The CDR3 coding sequence is TGTGCCAGTAGTATATGGCTAGCGGGAACAGATACGCAGTATTTT. It specifies CASSIWLAGTDTQYF.

The CDR3 is CASSLETGGNTEAFF. The CDR3 DNA follows: TGTGCCAGCAGCTTAGAGACAGGCGGGAACACTGAAGCTTTCTTT. This chain links TRBV7-9 with TRBJ1-1, with D perhaps matching TRBD1 (6 bases). From germline, CDR1 is SEHNR and CDR2 FQNEAQ (reference sequence). V gave up 1 base and J gave up 1 base, with 10 bases separating them. The CDR3 runs to 15 residues.

V gene TRBV4-1 combines with J gene TRBJ1-3; no reliable D call. CDR1 is MGHRA, CDR2 YSYEKL, per germline. This CDR3 spans 19 amino acids. V lost 3 bases and J lost 0, with 21 bases in between. CDR3 in DNA: TGCGCCAGCAGCCAGACCCAAACAGACAAGGCCCGCTCTGGAAACACCATATATTTT. Its protein is CASSQTQTDKARSGNTIYF.

The rearrangement joins TRBV3-1 (or the pseudogene TRBV3-2) to TRBJ2-7, with 9 bases aligning to TRBD1. The germline gives CDR1 LGHDT, CDR2 YNNKEL (reference sequence). The CDR3 totals 16 residues. The V gene end was trimmed by 6 bases and the J gene end by 3 bases; junction bases not matched to a gene: 12. The chain's CDR3 is CASRPESGQGYYEQYF. For the CDR3, the DNA is TGTGCCAGCAGACCCGAGTCCGGACAGGGGTACTACGAGCAGTACTTC.

The J gene is TRBJ1-1, the V gene TRBV29-1; D remains unclear. CDR1 is SQVTM and CDR2 is ANQGSEA in the germline V gene. The CDR3 sequence is 13 residues long. The germline V and J ends were trimmed by 1 base and 1 base, with 7 bases remaining between them. The CDR3 region is CSVEARQNTEAFF. For the CDR3, the DNA is TGCAGCGTTGAAGCCCGACAGAACACTGAAGCTTTCTTT. The full variable domain, rest sourced from reference TRBV29-1 and TRBJ1-1, is SAVISQKPSRDICQRGTSLTIQCQVDSQVTMMFWYRQQPGQSLTLIATANQGSEATYESGFVIDKFPISRPNLTFSTLTVSNMSPEDSSIYLCSVEARQNTEAFFGQGTRLTVV.

The chain joins TRBV5-1 to TRBJ2-2; TRBD2 matches at 7 bases. Germline V gives CDR1 SGHRS, CDR2 YFSETQ. The J segment lost 5 bases and the V segment lost 1 base, leaving 5 bases of the junction unmatched. The length of the CDR3 is 15 residues. The CDR3 coding sequence is TGCGCCAGCAGCTTGATGCCCGGGGGGACCGGGGAGCTGTTTTTT. Residues: CASSLMPGGTGELFF.

To note about this clone: The same CDR3 also results from other DNA sequences found in this sample. The chain uses TRBV3-1 (or the pseudogene TRBV3-2) and TRBJ2-7; TRBD2 matches 7 bases. J was trimmed by 2 bases and V by 1 base; bases with no gene match: 2. The CDR3 runs 14 residues. Germline V gene lookup returns CDR1 LGHDT and CDR2 YNNKEL (reference sequence). CDR3 protein: CASSQVGGAYEQYF. The CDR3 nucleotides are TGTGCCAGCAGCCAAGTTGGGGGGGCCTACGAGCAGTACTTC.

The chain employs TRBV3-1 (or the pseudogene TRBV3-2) and TRBJ2-3; D is unresolved. V lost 4 bases and J lost 1, with 21 bases in between. CDR3 length: 18 amino acids. Germline values: CDR1 LGHDT, CDR2 YNNKEL (reference sequence). CDR3 in amino acids: CASSLTNPTVIGTDTQYF. CDR3 sequence (DNA): TGTGCCAGCAGCCTAACAAACCCTACAGTGATTGGCACAGATACGCAGTATTTT.

This sequence joins TRBV7-2 and TRBJ2-3, with 10 bases fitting TRBD2. The CDR3 runs to 17 residues. V was pared by 2 bases and J by 4 bases, with 9 bases of the junction left unmatched. Per the germline V gene, CDR1 is SGHTA and CDR2 is FQGNSA. The CDR3 region has the DNA TGTGCCAGCAGCTTAACCTGGCTAGCGGGAGCCCCAGATACGCAGTATTTT. Translating gives CASSLTWLAGAPDTQYF. The whole variable domain, remainder taken from reference TRBV7-2 and TRBJ2-3, is GAGVSQSPSNKVTEKGKDVELRCDPISGHTALYWYRQSLGQGLEFLIYFQGNSAPDKSGLPSDRFSAERTGGSVSTLTIQRTQQEDSAVYLCASSLTWLAGAPDTQYFGPGTRLTVL.

The chain joins TRBV27 to TRBJ1-4; possibly TRBD1 for D (5 bases). Germline CDR1 is MNHEY and CDR2 is SMNVEV (reference sequence). Trimming cost V 5 bases and J 0 bases, with 13 bases left between them. The CDR3 contains 16 residues. The CDR3 here is CASSPRQRATNEKLFF. DNA of the CDR3: TGTGCCAGCAGTCCTCGACAGCGCGCAACTAATGAAAAACTGTTTTTT.

The genes are TRBV27 and TRBJ2-1, with 7 bases that match TRBD1. Germline CDR1 is MNHEY and CDR2 is SMNVEV (reference sequence). The CDR3 spans 18 residues. After removal of 8 bases from V and 6 bases from J, the junction contained 22 bases not matched to a gene. CDR3 loop: CASAELVLSRQGTNEQFF. CDR3 nucleotides: TGTGCCAGCGCCGAACTAGTCTTATCGAGACAGGGCACCAATGAGCAGTTCTTC.

The rearrangement uses TRBV7-6 and TRBJ2-7, with D possibly matching TRBD2 (6 bases). The CDR3 consists of 12 residues. Between the trimmed V and J ends, which lost 5 bases and 10 bases, there was a span of 15 bases. Germline CDR1 and CDR2: SGHVS and FNYEAQ. The CDR3: CASSPGDLSQYF. The CDR3 DNA is TGTGCCAGCAGCCCCGGGGACTTGTCTCAGTACTTC. Based on the CDR3 plus reference TRBV7-6 and TRBJ2-7, the full variable domain is GAGVSQSPRYKVTKRGQDVALRCDPISGHVSLYWYRQALGQGPEFLTYFNYEAQQDKSGLPNDRFSAERPEGSISTLTIQRTEQRDSAMYRCASSPGDLSQYFGPGTRLTVT.

CDR3 amino acids: CASSADSWTEAFF. In DNA, the CDR3 is TGTGCCAGCAGCGCGGACAGCTGGACTGAAGCTTTCTTT. The rearrangement joins TRBV11-3 to TRBJ1-1, with D perhaps TRBD1 (6 bases). V was trimmed by 5 bases and J by 5 bases, leaving 12 bases between them. Germline CDR1 SGHNT, CDR2 YENEEA. The CDR3 loop spans 13 amino acids.

The chain is built from TRBV7-2 and TRBJ1-1, with 11 bases that match TRBD1. This CDR3 spans 18 amino acids. Trimming cost V 5 bases and J 5 bases; bases outside gene matches: 16. Germline CDR1 and CDR2: SGHTA and FQGNSA. CDR3 region: CASSHIRFRTGGRTEAFF. The CDR3 DNA reads TGTGCCAGCAGCCACATACGGTTTAGGACAGGGGGCCGAACTGAAGCTTTCTTT.

This sequence joins TRBV10-1 and TRBJ1-5; D perhaps matches TRBD1 (5 bases). The CDR3 sequence is 16 residues long. Germline V CDR1 and CDR2: WNHNN, SYGVQD (reference sequence). V gave up 2 bases and J gave up 7 bases, with 18 bases separating them. DNA of the CDR3: TGCGCCAGCAGTGAGACCCGGTGGGGGGAGGAGCAGCCCCAGCATTTT. Protein product: CASSETRWGEEQPQHF.

This clone was recorded a few times. The chain has TRBV11-2 and TRBJ1-5; D not resolved. The V and J ends lost 1 base and 3 bases respectively, with 7 bases between them. In germline, CDR1 is SGHAT, CDR2 FQNNGV. The CDR3 covers 14 residues. The DNA of the CDR3 is TGTGCCAGCAGCTTAGGCCAGTACAATCAGCCCCAGCATTTT. Protein: CASSLGQYNQPQHF.

This clone has only one observation. The chain carries TRBV28 and TRBJ2-3, with D possibly being TRBD2 (5 bases). Trimming cost V 5 bases and J 8 bases, with 14 bases left between them. This CDR3 is built from 13 residues. Germline CDR1 MDHEN, CDR2 SYDVKM. CDR3 sequence (DNA): TGTGCCAGCAGTCTGTCAGCGGAATTTACGCAGTATTTT. It yields the protein CASSLSAEFTQYF.